This is a list of T cell receptor beta chains from one sample in a study of blood T cell repertoires in COVID-19. Clones were sequenced by immunoSEQ multiplex PCR, and TCRdb holds only the in-frame ones, with some missing. In the table there are a few hundred thousand clones, about 85% of which are singletons. The sequenced material came from PBMCs or T cells enriched from blood (not recorded which). The receptors derive from a woman aged 45-65 years who had recovered from COVID-19. Each CDR3 is given with its conserved first and last residue. The D gene is left open where the match is weak. For some rows the clone size is stated as once, few or many, or as a class when expanded; others skip it.

d_call j_call v_call clone_size cdr3_nt cdr3_aa
TRBD1 TRBJ2-7 TRBV6-5 - TGTGCCAGCAGTCAGGGTGGCCAGGGGGCATACGAGCAGTACTTC CASSQGGQGAYEQYF
TRBD1 TRBJ1-5 TRBV18 - TGTGCCAGCTCACCGGACAGGGTATCAAATCAGCCCCAGCATTTT CASSPDRVSNQPQHF
- TRBJ2-3 TRBV4-1 once TGCGCCAGCAGCCAAGATAGGTCCTCTCCCGGAGGCACAGATACGCAGTATTTT CASSQDRSSPGGTDTQYF
TRBD1 TRBJ1-1 TRBV7-9 - TGTGCCAGCAGCGGCCGGGGACAGGCTATAGGTGAAGCTTTCTTT CASSGRGQAIGEAFF
- TRBJ2-1 TRBV6-6 - TGTGCCAGCAGCGACCCTGGGGCGCCGTCCTCCAATGAGCAGTTCTTC CASSDPGAPSSNEQFF
- TRBJ1-5 TRBV2 - TGTGCCAGCAGTGAACTGGGGGGGTTGCAGCCCCAGCATTTT CASSELGGLQPQHF
- TRBJ2-3 TRBV7-2 - TGTGCCAGCAGCTTATCCCGGGCTAGCGGCACAGATACGCAGTATTTT CASSLSRASGTDTQYF
TRBD1 TRBJ1-5 TRBV19 - TGTGCCAGTAGTATAGGGACAGGGGGGAATCAGCCCCAGCATTTT CASSIGTGGNQPQHF
- TRBJ2-2 TRBV13 - TGTGCCAGCAGCTTCGGACCGGGGGAGGACACCGGGGAGCTGTTTTTT CASSFGPGEDTGELFF
- TRBJ1-5 TRBV12-3/TRBV12-4 - TGTGCCAGCAGTTTGGCAGGGGCCCAGCCCCAGCATTTT CASSLAGAQPQHF
- TRBJ2-7 TRBV5-4 - TGTGCCAGCAGCGCCCGAGGGTCCTACGAGCAGTACTTC CASSARGSYEQYF
TRBD1 TRBJ1-6 TRBV3-1/TRBV3-2 - TGTGCCAGTAGGGACAGGGGCAATTCACCCCTCCACTTT CASRDRGNSPLHF
TRBD2 TRBJ2-7 TRBV6-5 - TGTGCCAGCAGTTCCAGCGGGAGGATATCCTACGAGCAGTACTTC CASSSSGRISYEQYF
- TRBJ1-5 TRBV6-2/TRBV6-3 - TGTGCCAGCAGTAGAGCAGGGGCGAGCAATCAGCCCCAGCATTTT CASSRAGASNQPQHF
- TRBJ1-1 TRBV6-5 - TGTGCCAGCAAAAGGGGGGGCGTAGACACTGAAGCTTTCTTT CASKRGGVDTEAFF
- TRBJ2-3 TRBV7-6 - TGTGCCAGCAGCCCAGAGGGAAAGAACACAGATACGCAGTATTTT CASSPEGKNTDTQYF
TRBD1 TRBJ2-1 TRBV2 - TGTGCCAGCAGTCCGCCCTCGGGACAGGGAATTGGAGAGCAGTTCTTC CASSPPSGQGIGEQFF
- TRBJ1-2 TRBV2 - TGTGCCAGCAGTGAACAGTGGAGGGCTGGCTACACCTTC CASSEQWRAGYTF